This T cell receptor (beta chain) was identified during a study of response to subunit inactivated influenza vaccine (dated 2018 in TCRdb). Notes on the research overall: The study used deep quantitative T cell receptor repertoire profiling to track responses to a trivalent subunit inactivated influenza vaccine. General study outcomes and caveats: According to the authors, only a limited number of new T cells may be recruited by each seasonal influenza vaccination.

At least ten counts were recorded for this clonotype. This receptor's antigen is unknown. No much larger clonotype is one base removed from it; base qualities were not supplied. Measured from the cysteine to the phenylalanine, the CDR3 is 14 residues long. The read is trimmed to its CDR3 DNA, 42 bases read in frame from base 1. CDR1 and CDR2, per the germline V gene (reference sequence), are DFQATT and SNEGSKA. Compared with germline, V lacks 4 bases and J lacks 5 bases; bases without a gene match: 5. Library construction relied on RT-PCR. Reads for this sample came from an Illumina HiSeq 2500. The public sequencing data were trimmed at Q25 with fastp and processed into clonotypes with MiXCR by TCRdb, which kept only in-frame beta chains. Each CDR3 protein gets just one entry, which takes the most common genes and DNA from the rows behind it. For this sample the table gives under 550,000 distinct CDR3 sequences, of which about 7.2% were detected only once. Together, the top ten hold around 13% of the sample.

The source material was PBMCs from blood, sampled roughly 24 months after vaccination. This receptor was obtained from a man in his fifties or sixties who received an inactivated influenza vaccine. Donor details come from another sample of the same person, matched by shared clones. Recombination joined TRBV20-1 with TRBJ1-1, and TRBD1 matches 12 of the central bases. The base sequence is TGCAGTGCTATTGGGACAGGGGGCGAAACTGAAGCTTTCTTT. Its product reads: CSAIGTGGETEAFF.